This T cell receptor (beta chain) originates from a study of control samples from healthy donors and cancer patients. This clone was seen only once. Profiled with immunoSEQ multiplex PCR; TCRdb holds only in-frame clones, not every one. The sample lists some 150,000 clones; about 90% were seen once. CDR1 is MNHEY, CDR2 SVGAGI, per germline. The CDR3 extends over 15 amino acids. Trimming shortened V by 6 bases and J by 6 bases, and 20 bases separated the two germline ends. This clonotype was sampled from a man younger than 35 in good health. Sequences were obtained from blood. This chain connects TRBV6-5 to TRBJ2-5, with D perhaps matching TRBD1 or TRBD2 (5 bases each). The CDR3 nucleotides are TGTGCCAGCAGATCCTTAACTCAGGGAGAAAAGACCCAGTACTTC. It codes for CASRSLTQGEKTQYF.